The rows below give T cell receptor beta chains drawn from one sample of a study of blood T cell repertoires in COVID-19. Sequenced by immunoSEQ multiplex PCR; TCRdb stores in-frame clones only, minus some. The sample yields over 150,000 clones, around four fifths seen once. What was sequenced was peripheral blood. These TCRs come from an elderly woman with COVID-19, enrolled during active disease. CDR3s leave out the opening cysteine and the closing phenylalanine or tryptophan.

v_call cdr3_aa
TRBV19 ASTPAGGNQPQH
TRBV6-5 ASSLTPTYEQY
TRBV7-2 ASSPVYQETQY
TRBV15 ATSRETGNQPQH
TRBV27 ATRPGTASVTDTQY
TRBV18 ASSRSGTGQETQY
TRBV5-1 ASSPISRGPNEKLF
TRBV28 ASSFSSGSNTGELF
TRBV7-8 ASSLRGEQY
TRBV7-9 ASSSPTGTSNSPLH
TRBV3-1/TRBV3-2 ASSPTGEYGYT
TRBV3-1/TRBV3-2 ASSLGTVSYEQY
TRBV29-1 SVSPQGVRQDTQY
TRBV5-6 ASSLYGRADTGELF
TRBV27 ASSLSNPTGINSPLH
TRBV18 ASSPTGRLGYT
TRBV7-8 ASSLWGDVRGNTEAF
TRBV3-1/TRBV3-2 ASSQPGGLSIQY
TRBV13 ASSSNRPGQGGTNTEAF
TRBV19 ATSSGFNYGYT
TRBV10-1 ASSNTLAGGVVQF
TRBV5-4 ASSGDRGRDSPLH
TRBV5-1 ASSGRAGGNNEQF
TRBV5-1 ASSLRTGTSGEQY
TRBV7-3 ASSVGLATYNEQF
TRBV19 ASSVGQGFSEKLF
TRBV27 ASRPSGTDTQY
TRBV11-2 ASSTGTGGRSPLH